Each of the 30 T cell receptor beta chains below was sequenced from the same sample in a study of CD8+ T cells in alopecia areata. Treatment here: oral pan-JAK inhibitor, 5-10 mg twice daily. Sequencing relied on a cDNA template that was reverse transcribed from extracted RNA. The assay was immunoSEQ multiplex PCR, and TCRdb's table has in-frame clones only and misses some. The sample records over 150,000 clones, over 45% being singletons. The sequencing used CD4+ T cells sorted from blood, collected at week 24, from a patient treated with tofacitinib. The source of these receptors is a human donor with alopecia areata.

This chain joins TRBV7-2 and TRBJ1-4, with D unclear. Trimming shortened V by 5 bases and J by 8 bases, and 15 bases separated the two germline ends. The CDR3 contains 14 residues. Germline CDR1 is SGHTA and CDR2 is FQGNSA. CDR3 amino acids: CASSRDGLWEKLFF. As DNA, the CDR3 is TGTGCCAGCAGCCGCGACGGACTATGGGAAAAACTGTTTTTT. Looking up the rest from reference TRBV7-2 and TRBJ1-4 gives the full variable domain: GAGVSQSPSNKVTEKGKDVELRCDPISGHTALYWYRQSLGQGLEFLIYFQGNSAPDKSGLPSDRFSAERTGGSVSTLTIQRTQQEDSAVYLCASSRDGLWEKLFFGSGTQLSVL.

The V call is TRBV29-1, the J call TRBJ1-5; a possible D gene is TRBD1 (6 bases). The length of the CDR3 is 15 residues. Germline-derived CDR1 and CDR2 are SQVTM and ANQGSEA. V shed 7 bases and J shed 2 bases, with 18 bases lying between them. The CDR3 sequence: CSAAVEGGGNQPQHF. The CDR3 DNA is TGCAGCGCTGCCGTTGAGGGGGGTGGCAATCAGCCCCAGCATTTT.

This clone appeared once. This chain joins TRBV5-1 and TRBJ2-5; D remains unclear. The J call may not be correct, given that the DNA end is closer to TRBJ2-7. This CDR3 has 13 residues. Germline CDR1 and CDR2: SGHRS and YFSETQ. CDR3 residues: CASSYSSQAEQYF. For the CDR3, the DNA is TGCGCCAGCAGCTATAGTTCCCAGGCCGAGCAGTACTTC.

CDR3 nucleotide sequence: TGTGCCATCAGTGATCGTATGGGAACCTACGAGCAGTACTTC. Residues: CAISDRMGTYEQYF. The chain carries TRBV10-3 and TRBJ2-7; D gene unclear. Between the trimmed V and J ends, which lost 3 bases and 2 bases, there was a span of 11 bases. The CDR3 covers 14 residues. Germline V gene data show CDR1 as ENHRY and CDR2 as SYGVKD.

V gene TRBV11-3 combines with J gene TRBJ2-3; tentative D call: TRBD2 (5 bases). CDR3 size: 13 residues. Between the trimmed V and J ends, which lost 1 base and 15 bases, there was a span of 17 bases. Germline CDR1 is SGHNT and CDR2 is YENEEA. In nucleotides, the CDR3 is TGTGCCAGCAGCTTAGGTCAGGAGGACCGGGAATATTTT. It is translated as CASSLGQEDREYF.

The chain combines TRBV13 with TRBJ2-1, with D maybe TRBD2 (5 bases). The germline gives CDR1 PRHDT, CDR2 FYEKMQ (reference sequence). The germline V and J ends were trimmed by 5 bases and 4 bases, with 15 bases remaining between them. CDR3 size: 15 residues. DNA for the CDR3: TGTGCCAGCAGCCATTTTAGCGACACATACAATGAGCAGTTCTTC. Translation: CASSHFSDTYNEQFF.

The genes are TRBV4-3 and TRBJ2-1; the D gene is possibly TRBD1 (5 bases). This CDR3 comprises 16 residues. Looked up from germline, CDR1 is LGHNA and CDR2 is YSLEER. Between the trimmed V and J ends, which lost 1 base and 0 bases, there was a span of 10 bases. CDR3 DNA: TGCGCCAGCAGCCAAGCAGGGTCAGTCTCCTACAATGAGCAGTTCTTC. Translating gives CASSQAGSVSYNEQFF.

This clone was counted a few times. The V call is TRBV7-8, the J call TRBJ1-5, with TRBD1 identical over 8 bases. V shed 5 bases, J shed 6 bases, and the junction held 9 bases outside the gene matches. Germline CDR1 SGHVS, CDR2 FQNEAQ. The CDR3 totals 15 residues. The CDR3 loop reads CASSQRQGLVQPQHF. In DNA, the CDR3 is TGTGCCAGCAGCCAGAGACAGGGGTTGGTTCAGCCCCAGCATTTT.

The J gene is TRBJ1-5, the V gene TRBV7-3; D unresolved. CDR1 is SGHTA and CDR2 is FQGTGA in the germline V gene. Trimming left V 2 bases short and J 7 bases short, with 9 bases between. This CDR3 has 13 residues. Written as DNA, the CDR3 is TGTGCCAGCAGCTTATCTGGGCGACAGCCCCAGCATTTT. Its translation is CASSLSGRQPQHF.

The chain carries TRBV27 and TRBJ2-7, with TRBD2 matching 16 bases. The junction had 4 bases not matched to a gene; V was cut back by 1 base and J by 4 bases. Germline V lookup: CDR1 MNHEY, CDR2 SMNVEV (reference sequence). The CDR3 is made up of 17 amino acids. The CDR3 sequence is CASSLYGTSGRGYEQYF. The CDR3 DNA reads TGTGCCAGCAGTTTATACGGGACTAGCGGGAGGGGGTACGAGCAGTACTTC.

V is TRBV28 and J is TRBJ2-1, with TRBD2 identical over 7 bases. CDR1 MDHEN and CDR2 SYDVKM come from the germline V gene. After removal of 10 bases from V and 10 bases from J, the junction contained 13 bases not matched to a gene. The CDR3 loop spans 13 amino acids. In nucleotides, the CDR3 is TGTGCCAACACAGTGGGAGGGCCTGGAGAGCAGTTCTTC. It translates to CANTVGGPGEQFF.

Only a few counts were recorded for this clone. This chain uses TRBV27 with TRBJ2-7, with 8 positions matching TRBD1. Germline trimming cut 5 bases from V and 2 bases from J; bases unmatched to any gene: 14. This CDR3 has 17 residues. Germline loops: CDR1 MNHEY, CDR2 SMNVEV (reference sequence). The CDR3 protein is CASSHCEPGQATYEQYF. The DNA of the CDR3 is TGTGCCAGCAGTCACTGTGAACCGGGACAGGCCACCTACGAGCAGTACTTC.

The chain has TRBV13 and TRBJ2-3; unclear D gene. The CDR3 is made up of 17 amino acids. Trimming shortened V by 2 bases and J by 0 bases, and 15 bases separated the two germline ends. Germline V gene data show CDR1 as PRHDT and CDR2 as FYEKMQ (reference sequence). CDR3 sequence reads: CASSLKTIGASTDTQYF. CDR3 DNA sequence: TGTGCCAGCAGCTTAAAGACGATAGGAGCTAGCACAGATACGCAGTATTTT.

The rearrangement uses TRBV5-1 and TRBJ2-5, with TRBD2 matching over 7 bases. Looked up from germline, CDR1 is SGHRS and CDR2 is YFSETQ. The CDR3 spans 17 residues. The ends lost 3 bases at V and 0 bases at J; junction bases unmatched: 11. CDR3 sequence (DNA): TGCGCCAGCAGCTCGGGCCTTGTCAGCGGGGACCAAGAGACCCAGTACTTC. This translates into CASSSGLVSGDQETQYF.

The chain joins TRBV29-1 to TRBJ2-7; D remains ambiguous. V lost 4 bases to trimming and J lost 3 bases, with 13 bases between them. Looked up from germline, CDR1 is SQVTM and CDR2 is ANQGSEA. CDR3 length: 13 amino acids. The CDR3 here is CSVAPTDRYEQYF. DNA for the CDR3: TGCAGCGTTGCCCCTACAGACCGCTACGAGCAGTACTTC.

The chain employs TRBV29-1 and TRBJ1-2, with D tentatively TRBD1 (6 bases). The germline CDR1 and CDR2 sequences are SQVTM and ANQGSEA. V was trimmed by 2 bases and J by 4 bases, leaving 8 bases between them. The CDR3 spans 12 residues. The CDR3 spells CSVESGAYGYTF. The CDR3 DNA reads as TGCAGCGTTGAATCAGGGGCCTATGGCTACACCTTC. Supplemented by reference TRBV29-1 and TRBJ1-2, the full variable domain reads SAVISQKPSRDICQRGTSLTIQCQVDSQVTMMFWYRQQPGQSLTLIATANQGSEATYESGFVIDKFPISRPNLTFSTLTVSNMSPEDSSIYLCSVESGAYGYTFGSGTRLTVV.

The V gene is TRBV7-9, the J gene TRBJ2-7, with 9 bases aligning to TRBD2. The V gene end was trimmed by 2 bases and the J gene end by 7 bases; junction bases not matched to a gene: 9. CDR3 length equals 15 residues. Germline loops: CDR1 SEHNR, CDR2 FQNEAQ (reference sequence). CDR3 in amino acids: CASSLILAGWGEQYF. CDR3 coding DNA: TGTGCCAGCAGCTTAATCCTAGCGGGATGGGGTGAGCAGTACTTC.

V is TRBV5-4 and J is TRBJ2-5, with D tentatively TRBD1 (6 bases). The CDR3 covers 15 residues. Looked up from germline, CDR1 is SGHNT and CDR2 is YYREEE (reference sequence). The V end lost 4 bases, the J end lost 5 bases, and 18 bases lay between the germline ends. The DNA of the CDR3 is TGTGCCAGCAGCCATTCGAACAGGGTTGTGGAGACCCAGTACTTC. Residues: CASSHSNRVVETQYF. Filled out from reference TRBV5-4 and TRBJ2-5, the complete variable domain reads ETGVTQSPTHLIKTRGQQVTLRCSSQSGHNTVSWYQQALGQGPQFIFQYYREEENGRGNFPPRFSGLQFPNYSSELNVNALELDDSALYLCASSHSNRVVETQYFGPGTRLLVL.

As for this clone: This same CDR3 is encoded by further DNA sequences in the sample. The CDR3 loop is CASSDSGPSYEQYF. Written as DNA, the CDR3 is TGTGCCAGCAGTGATTCGGGGCCTTCCTACGAGCAGTACTTC. The J gene is TRBJ2-7, the V gene TRBV25-1; D may correspond to TRBD1 or TRBD2 (5 bases each). V lost 3 bases to trimming and J lost 1 base, with 10 bases between them. There are 14 residues in the CDR3. Per germline, CDR1 MGHDK and CDR2 SYGVNS.

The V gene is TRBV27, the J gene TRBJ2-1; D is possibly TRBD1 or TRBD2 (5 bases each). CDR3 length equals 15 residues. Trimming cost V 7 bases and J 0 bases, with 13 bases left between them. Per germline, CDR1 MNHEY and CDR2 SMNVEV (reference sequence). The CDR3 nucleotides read TGTGCCAGCACCTCGTGGGACGGCTCCTACAATGAGCAGTTCTTC. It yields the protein CASTSWDGSYNEQFF.

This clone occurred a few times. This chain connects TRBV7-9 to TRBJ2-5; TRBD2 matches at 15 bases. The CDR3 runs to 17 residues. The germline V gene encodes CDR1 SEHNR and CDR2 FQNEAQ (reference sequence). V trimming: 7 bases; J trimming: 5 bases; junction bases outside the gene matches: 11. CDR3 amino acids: CASTRTSGGALQETQYF. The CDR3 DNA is TGTGCCAGCACGAGGACTAGCGGGGGGGCCCTCCAGGAGACCCAGTACTTC.

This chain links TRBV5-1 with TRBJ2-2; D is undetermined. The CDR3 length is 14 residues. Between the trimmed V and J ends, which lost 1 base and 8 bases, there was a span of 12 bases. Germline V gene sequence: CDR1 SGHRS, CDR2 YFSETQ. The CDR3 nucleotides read TGCGCCAGCAGCTTGTTGCAGCCTCGGGGGGAGCTGTTTTTT. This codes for CASSLLQPRGELFF.

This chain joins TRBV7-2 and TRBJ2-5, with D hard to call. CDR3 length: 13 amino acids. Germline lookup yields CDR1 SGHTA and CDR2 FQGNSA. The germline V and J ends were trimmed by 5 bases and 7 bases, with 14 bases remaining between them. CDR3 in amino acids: CASSLPPFGTQYF. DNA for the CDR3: TGTGCCAGCAGCCTCCCCCCCTTTGGGACCCAGTACTTC. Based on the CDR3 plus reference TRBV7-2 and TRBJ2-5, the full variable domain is GAGVSQSPSNKVTEKGKDVELRCDPISGHTALYWYRQSLGQGLEFLIYFQGNSAPDKSGLPSDRFSAERTGGSVSTLTIQRTQQEDSAVYLCASSLPPFGTQYFGPGTRLLVL.

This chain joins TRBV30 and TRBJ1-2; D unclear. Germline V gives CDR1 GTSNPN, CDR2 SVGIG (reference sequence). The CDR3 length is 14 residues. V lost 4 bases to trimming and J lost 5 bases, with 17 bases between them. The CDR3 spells CAWIPSSIRYGYTF. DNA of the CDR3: TGTGCCTGGATCCCGAGTTCGATTCGGTATGGCTACACCTTC. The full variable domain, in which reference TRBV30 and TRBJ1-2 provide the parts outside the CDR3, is SQTIHQWPATLVQPVGSPLSLECTVEGTSNPNLYWYRQAAGRGLQLLFYSVGIGQISSEVPQNLSASRPQDRQFILSSKKLLLSDSGFYLCAWIPSSIRYGYTFGSGTRLTVV.

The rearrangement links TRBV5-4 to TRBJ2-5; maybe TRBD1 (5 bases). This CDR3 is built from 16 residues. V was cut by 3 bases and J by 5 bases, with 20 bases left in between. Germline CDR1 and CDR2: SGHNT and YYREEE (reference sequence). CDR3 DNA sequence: TGTGCCAGCAGCTCCTCGGTGACAGCTGGTCAGGAGACCCAGTACTTC. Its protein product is CASSSSVTAGQETQYF.

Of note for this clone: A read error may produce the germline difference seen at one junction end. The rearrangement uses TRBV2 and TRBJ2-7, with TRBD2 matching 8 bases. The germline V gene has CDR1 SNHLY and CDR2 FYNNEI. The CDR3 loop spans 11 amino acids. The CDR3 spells CASSAAGEPYF. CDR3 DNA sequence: TGTGCCAGCAGTGCAGCGGGGGAGCCGTACTTC.

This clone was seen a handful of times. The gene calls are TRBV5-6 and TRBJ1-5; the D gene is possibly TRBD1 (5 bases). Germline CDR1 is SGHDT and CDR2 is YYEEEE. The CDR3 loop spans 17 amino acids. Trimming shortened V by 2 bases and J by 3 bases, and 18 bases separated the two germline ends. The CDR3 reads CASSFRFADGHNQPQHF. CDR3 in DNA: TGTGCCAGCAGCTTTCGATTTGCGGACGGACACAATCAGCCCCAGCATTTT.

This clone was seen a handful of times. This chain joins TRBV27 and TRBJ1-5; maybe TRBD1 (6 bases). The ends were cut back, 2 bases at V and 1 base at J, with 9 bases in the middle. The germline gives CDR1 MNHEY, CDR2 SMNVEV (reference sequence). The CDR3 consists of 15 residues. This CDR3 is CASSLNRESNQPQHF. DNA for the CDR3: TGTGCCAGCAGTTTAAACAGGGAGAGCAATCAGCCCCAGCATTTT.

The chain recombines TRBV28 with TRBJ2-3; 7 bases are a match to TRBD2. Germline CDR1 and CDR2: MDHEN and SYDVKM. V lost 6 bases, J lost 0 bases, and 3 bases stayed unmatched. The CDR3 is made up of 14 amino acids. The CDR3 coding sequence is TGTGCCAGCAGAGATAGCGGGAGCACAGATACGCAGTATTTT. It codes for CASRDSGSTDTQYF.

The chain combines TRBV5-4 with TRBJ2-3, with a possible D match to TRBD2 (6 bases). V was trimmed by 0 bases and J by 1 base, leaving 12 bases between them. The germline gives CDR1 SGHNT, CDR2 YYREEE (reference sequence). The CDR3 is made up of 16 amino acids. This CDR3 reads CASSLAGASGTDTQYF. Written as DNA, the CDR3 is TGTGCCAGCAGCTTGGCCGGGGCTAGCGGCACAGATACGCAGTATTTT.